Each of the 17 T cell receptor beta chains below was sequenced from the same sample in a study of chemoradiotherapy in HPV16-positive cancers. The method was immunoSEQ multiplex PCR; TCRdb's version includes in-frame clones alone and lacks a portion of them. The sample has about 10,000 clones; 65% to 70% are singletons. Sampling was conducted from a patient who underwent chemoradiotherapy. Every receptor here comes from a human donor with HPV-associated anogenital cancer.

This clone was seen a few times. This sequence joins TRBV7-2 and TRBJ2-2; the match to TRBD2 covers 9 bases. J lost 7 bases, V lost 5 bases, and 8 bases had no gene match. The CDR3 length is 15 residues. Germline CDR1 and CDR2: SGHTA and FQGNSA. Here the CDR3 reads CASSVGTSIIGELFF. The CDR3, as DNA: TGTGCCAGCAGCGTCGGGACTAGCATTATCGGGGAGCTGTTTTTT.

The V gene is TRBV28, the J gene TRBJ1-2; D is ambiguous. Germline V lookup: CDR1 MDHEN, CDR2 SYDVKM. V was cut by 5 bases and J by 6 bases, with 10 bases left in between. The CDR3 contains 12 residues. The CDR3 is CASSGDVNGYTF. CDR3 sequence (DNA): TGTGCCAGCAGTGGGGATGTTAATGGCTACACCTTC.

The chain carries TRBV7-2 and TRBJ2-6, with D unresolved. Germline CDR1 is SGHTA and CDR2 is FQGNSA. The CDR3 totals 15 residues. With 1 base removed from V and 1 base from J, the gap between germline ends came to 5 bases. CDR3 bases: TGTGCCAGCAGCTTAGGTACATCTGGGGCCAACGTCCTGACTTTC. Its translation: CASSLGTSGANVLTF.

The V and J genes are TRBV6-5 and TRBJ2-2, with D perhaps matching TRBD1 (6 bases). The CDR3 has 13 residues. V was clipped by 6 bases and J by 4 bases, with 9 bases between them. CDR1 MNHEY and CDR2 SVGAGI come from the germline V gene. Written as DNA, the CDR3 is TGTGCCAGCAGCGACAGGAGCACCGGGGAGCTGTTTTTT. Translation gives CASSDRSTGELFF.

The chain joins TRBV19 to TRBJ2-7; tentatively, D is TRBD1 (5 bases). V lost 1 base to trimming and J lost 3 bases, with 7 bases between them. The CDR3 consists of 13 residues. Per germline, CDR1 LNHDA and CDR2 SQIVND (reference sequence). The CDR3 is CASSIGRDYEQYF. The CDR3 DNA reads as TGTGCCAGTAGTATAGGCAGGGACTACGAGCAGTACTTC.

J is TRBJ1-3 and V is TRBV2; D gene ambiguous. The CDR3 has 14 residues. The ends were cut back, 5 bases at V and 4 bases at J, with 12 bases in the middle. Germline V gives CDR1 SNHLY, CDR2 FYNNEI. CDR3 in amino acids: CASSPVLQGNTIYF. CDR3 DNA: TGTGCCAGCAGTCCTGTTTTACAGGGAAACACCATATATTTT.

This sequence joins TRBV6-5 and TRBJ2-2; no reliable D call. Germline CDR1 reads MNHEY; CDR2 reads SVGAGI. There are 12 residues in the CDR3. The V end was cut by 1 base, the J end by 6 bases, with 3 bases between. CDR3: CASSYLAGELFF. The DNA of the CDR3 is TGTGCCAGCAGTTACTTGGCCGGGGAGCTGTTTTTT.

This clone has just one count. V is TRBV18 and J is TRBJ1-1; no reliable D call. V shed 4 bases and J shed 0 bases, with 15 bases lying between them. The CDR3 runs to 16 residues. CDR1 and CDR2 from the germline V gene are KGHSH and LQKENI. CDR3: CASSHRSSYMNTEAFF. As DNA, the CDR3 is TGTGCCAGCTCACACCGGTCCTCGTACATGAACACTGAAGCTTTCTTT.

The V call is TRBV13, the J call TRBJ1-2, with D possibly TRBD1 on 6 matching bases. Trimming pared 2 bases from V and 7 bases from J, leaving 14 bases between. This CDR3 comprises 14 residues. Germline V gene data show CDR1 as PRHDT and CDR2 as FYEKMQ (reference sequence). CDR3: CASSLKGGAGGYTF. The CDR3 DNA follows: TGTGCCAGCAGCTTAAAGGGGGGCGCGGGTGGCTACACCTTC.

The CDR3 nucleotides read TGTGCCAGCAGTGTGGGGGCAGCGGGTGGCTACACCTTC. It encodes CASSVGAAGGYTF. The V call is TRBV6-1, the J call TRBJ1-2, with D tentatively TRBD1 (6 bases). CDR1 and CDR2 (germline): MNHNS, SASEGT. Trimming pared 4 bases from V and 7 bases from J, leaving 13 bases between. The CDR3 is 13 amino acids.

CDR3 in amino acids: CAISQDREQYF. CDR3 DNA: TGTGCCATCAGTCAGGACAGGGAGCAGTACTTC. This chain links TRBV10-3 with TRBJ2-7; TRBD1 aligns across 7 bases. The germline gives CDR1 ENHRY, CDR2 SYGVKD. V shed 5 bases and J 7 bases; nucleotides not matched to a gene: 2. This CDR3 contains 11 residues.

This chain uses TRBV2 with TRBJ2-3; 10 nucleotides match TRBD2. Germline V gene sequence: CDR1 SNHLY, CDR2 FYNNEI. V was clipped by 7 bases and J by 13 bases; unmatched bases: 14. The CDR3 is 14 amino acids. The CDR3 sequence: CASKGIASGGWEYF. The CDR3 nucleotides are TGTGCCAGCAAGGGAATCGCTAGCGGGGGATGGGAGTATTTT.

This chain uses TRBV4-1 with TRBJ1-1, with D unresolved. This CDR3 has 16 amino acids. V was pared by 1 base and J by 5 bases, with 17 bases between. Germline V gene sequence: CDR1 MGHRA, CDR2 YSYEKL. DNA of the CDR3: TGCGCCAGCAGCCAAGGCTATTTACGTGGGGAAACTGAAGCTTTCTTT. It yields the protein CASSQGYLRGETEAFF.

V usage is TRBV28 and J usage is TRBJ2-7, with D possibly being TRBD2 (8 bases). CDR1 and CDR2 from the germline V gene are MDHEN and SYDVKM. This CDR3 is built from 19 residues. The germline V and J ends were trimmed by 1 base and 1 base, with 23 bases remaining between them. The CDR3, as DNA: TGTGCCAGCAGTTTATTTATCGGGGTTAGCGGGACAGCATCCTACGAGCAGTACTTC. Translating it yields CASSLFIGVSGTASYEQYF.

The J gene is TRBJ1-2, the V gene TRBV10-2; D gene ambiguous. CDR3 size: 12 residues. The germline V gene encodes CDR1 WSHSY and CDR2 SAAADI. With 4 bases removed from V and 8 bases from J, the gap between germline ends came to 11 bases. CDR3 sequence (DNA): TGCGCCAGCAGTGCGGGGTTGGAGGGCTACACCTTC. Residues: CASSAGLEGYTF.

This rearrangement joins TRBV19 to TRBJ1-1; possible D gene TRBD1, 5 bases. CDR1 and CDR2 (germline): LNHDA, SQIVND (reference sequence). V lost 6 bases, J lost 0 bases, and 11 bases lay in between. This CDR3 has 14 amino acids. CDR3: CASRRGEMNTEAFF. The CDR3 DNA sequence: TGTGCCAGTAGGCGAGGGGAAATGAACACTGAAGCTTTCTTT.

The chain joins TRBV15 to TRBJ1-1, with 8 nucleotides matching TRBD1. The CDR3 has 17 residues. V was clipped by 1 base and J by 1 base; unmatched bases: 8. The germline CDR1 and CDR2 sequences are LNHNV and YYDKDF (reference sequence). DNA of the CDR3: TGTGCCACCAGCAGAGTCGGGACAGGTCGCTCGAACACTGAAGCTTTCTTT. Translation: CATSRVGTGRSNTEAFF.